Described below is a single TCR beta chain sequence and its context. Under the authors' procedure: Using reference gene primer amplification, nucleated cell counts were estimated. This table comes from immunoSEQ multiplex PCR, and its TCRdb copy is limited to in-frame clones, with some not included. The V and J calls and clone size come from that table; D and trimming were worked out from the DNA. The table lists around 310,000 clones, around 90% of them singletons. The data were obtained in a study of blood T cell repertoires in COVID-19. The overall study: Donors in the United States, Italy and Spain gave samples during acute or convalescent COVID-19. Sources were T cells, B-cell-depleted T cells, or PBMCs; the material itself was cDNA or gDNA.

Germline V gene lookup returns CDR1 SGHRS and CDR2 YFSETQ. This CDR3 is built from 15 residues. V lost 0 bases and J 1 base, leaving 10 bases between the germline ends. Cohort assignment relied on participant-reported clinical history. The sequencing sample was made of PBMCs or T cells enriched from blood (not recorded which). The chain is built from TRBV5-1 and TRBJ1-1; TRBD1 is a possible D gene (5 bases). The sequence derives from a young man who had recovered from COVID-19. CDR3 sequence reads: CASSLAQGRNTEAFF. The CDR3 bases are TGCGCCAGCAGCTTGGCCCAGGGTCGGAACACTGAAGCTTTCTTT. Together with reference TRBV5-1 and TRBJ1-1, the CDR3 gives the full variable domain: KAGVTQTPRYLIKTRGQQVTLSCSPISGHRSVSWYQQTPGQGLQFLFEYFSETQRNKGNFPGRFSGRQFSNSRSEMNVSTLELGDSALYLCASSLAQGRNTEAFFGQGTRLTVV.